Following are 10 T cell receptor beta chains from one sample sequenced in a study of PD-L1 blockade in urothelial cancer. The time point: pretreatment peripheral blood. Here immunoSEQ multiplex PCR was the method, and the copy in TCRdb shows in-frame clones only, minus some. The repertoire consists of tens of thousands of clones, with around 88% occurring once and the leading ten covering approximately 15%. Sequenced here: PBMCs, sampled around atezolizumab (anti-PD-L1) treatment. These receptors came from a woman aged 60-75 years with urothelial cancer.

DNA for the CDR3: TGCGCCAGCAGCCCGGGACAGGGCTACCAGCCCCAGCATTTT. Translated: CASSPGQGYQPQHF. J is TRBJ1-5 and V is TRBV5-1; 9 bases match TRBD1. This CDR3 region has 14 residues. Germline lookup yields CDR1 SGHRS and CDR2 YFSETQ. V lost 4 bases to trimming and J lost 7 bases; unmatched junction nucleotides: 6.

The gene calls are TRBV4-3 and TRBJ2-2; D ambiguous. V lost 1 base and J lost 0, with 3 bases in between. Germline CDR1 reads LGHNA; CDR2 reads YSLEER. This CDR3 spans 14 amino acids. The CDR3 DNA is TGCGCCAGCAGCCAAGTCACGAACACCGGGGAGCTGTTTTTT. As protein: CASSQVTNTGELFF.

This clone was picked up a small number of times. CDR3: CASSEGLLEADTGELFF. CDR3 coding DNA: TGCGCCAGCAGTGAGGGACTCCTCGAGGCGGATACCGGGGAGCTGTTTTTT. The chain couples TRBV5-1 to TRBJ2-2; the D gene is possibly TRBD2 (6 bases). The V and J ends lost 5 bases and 5 bases respectively, with 22 bases between them. CDR1 SGHRS and CDR2 YFSETQ come from the germline V gene. CDR3 length: 17 amino acids.

Of note for this clone: An end of the junction does not agree with germline; a read error may underlie this. The V and J genes are TRBV18 and TRBJ1-5, with 7 bases lining up with TRBD1. Germline CDR1 reads KGHSH; CDR2 reads LQKENI. The CDR3 extends over 14 amino acids. The CDR3 loop is CASSLRQGNQPQHF. The CDR3 nucleotides read TGTGCCAGTTCACTCCGACAGGGTAATCAGCCCCAGCATTTT.

The genes are TRBV27 and TRBJ2-3, with D tentatively TRBD2 (6 bases). The V gene's germline CDR1 is MNHEY and CDR2 SMNVEV (reference sequence). The CDR3 is 15 amino acids. Trimming shortened V by 6 bases and J by 0 bases, and 13 bases separated the two germline ends. CDR3 nucleotides: TGTGCCAGCAGCCTGGAGGGCCCCAGCACAGATACGCAGTATTTT. The encoded protein is CASSLEGPSTDTQYF.

The sample holds one count of this clone. The CDR3 DNA sequence: TGTGCCAGCTCACCACTCCGGGAAGAGACCCAGTACTTC. Protein: CASSPLREETQYF. The chain carries TRBV18 and TRBJ2-5; D is uncertain. V gave up 1 base and J gave up 3 bases, with 6 bases separating them. The CDR3 runs 13 residues. Looked up from germline, CDR1 is KGHSH and CDR2 is LQKENI.

The chain has TRBV27 and TRBJ1-1; tentatively, D is TRBD1 (6 bases). The CDR3 covers 14 residues. V lost 5 bases and J lost 4, with 14 bases in between. The germline CDR1 and CDR2 sequences are MNHEY and SMNVEV (reference sequence). The CDR3 sequence is CASSPTGSVTEAFF. CDR3 sequence (DNA): TGTGCCAGCAGTCCAACAGGGTCAGTCACTGAAGCTTTCTTT.

The DNA for the CDR3 is TGTGCCAGCAGTGTCGCAGGGTATAGCAATCAGCCCCAGCATTTT. Its translation: CASSVAGYSNQPQHF. The chain carries TRBV6-1 and TRBJ1-5; possible D gene TRBD1, 5 bases. The germline V and J ends were trimmed by 4 bases and 0 bases, with 10 bases remaining between them. Germline loops: CDR1 MNHNS, CDR2 SASEGT. The CDR3 sequence is 15 residues long.

The chain recombines TRBV19 with TRBJ2-7, with 7 bases that match TRBD1. In germline, CDR1 is LNHDA, CDR2 SQIVND (reference sequence). The CDR3 is 15 amino acids. Trimming at V came to 0 bases and at J to 5 bases, leaving 7 bases not matched to a gene. The CDR3 reads CASSIDPGGLNEQYF. As DNA, the CDR3 is TGTGCCAGTAGTATAGATCCAGGGGGATTAAACGAGCAGTACTTC.

As DNA, the CDR3 is TGTGCCAGCAGTTTGACAGCGATTCCAGACTATGGCTACACCTTC. The encoded protein is CASSLTAIPDYGYTF. The rearrangement links TRBV6-1 to TRBJ1-2; possible D gene TRBD1, 5 bases. The germline V gene has CDR1 MNHNS and CDR2 SASEGT. This CDR3 spans 15 amino acids. V was shortened by 5 bases and J by 3 bases, with 16 bases between the two germline ends.